This T cell receptor (beta chain) was observed in a study of shared clonotypes between healthy human individuals. Germline-derived CDR1 and CDR2 are SGHRS and YFSETQ. The junction had 13 bases not matched to a gene; V was cut back by 4 bases and J by 15 bases. The CDR3 is 13 residues long. Unsorted samples used approximately 99 million PBMCs for genomic DNA. Execution of the assay was at deep level. Each subset's genomic DNA was split evenly across several immunoSEQ plates. The replicate PCRs on unsorted PBMC were given about 0.3 ug DNA, which is about 30,000 T cell genomes. Data came from immunoSEQ multiplex PCR; TCRdb stores just in-frame clones and leaves some out. This sample yields about half a million clones, of which 70% to 80% are seen a single time; 12% belongs to the top ten.

Specimen: PBMCs. The chain uses TRBV5-1 and TRBJ2-1; 7 bases are shared with TRBD1. This receptor was taken from a woman aged 40 to 50 in good health. Some clones in this sample may be carry-over from other donors' samples. The CDR3 spells CASSLQARDSPFF. The CDR3 nucleotides are TGCGCCAGCAGCCTCCAGGCTCGGGACAGTCCGTTCTTC.